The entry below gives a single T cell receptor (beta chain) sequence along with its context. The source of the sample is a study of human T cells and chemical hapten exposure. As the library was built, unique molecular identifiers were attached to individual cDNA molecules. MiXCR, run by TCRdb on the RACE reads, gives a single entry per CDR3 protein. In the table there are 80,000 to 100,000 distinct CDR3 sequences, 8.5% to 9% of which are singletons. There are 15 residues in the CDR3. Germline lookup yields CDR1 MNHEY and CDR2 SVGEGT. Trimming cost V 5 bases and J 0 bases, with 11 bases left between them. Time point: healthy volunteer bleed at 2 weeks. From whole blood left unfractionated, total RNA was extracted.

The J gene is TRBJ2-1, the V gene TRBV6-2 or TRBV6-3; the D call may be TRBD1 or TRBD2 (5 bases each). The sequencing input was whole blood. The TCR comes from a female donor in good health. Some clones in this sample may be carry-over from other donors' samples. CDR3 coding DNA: TGTGCCAGCAGTCGACGGGGCTTCTCCTACAATGAGCAGTTCTTC. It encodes CASSRRGFSYNEQFF.